A selection of T cell receptor beta chains follows, all from one sample in a study of T cell responses to AZD1222 COVID-19 vaccine. Generated by immunoSEQ multiplex PCR, the TCRdb table keeps only in-frame clones and is missing some. In the table there are approximately 150,000 clones, 70% to 90% of which are singletons. The sample was peripheral blood, taken 28 days after the second dose of the MenACWY control vaccine. The receptors stem from an adult who received the MenACWY meningococcal vaccine as a control. Both conserved end residues are part of each CDR3. D genes are given only for firm matches. Only part of the rows carry a size: once, few, many, or a class if the clone is expanded.

cdr3_aa cdr3_nt v_call clone_size d_call j_call
CASSPGRGETQYF TGTGCCAGCAGCCCCGGTAGGGGAGAGACCCAGTACTTC TRBV5-4 . . TRBJ2-5
CASRRSIGTGISNQPQHF TGTGCCAGTAGGCGATCGATCGGGACAGGGATTAGCAATCAGCCCCAGCATTTT TRBV19 . TRBD1 TRBJ1-5
CASSPQGREADTQYF TGTGCCAGCAGTCCACAGGGGCGGGAGGCAGATACGCAGTATTTT TRBV11-1 . . TRBJ2-3
CASRIAGTHSPLHF TGTGCCAGCAGGATAGCCGGGACCCACTCACCCCTCCACTTT TRBV27 . . TRBJ1-6
CASSPLSTADTQYF TGTGCCAGCTCACCACTCTCAACGGCTGATACGCAGTATTTT TRBV18 . . TRBJ2-3
CASSPQGRLGGETQYF TGTGCCAGCAGTCCCCAGGGCCGCCTTGGGGGAGAGACCCAGTACTTC TRBV28 . . TRBJ2-5
CSVEGRIGGPANYGYTF TGCAGCGTTGAAGGGAGGATCGGCGGCCCGGCTAACTATGGCTACACCTTC TRBV29-1 few . TRBJ1-2
CATSRFTGAGDQPQHF TGTGCCACCAGCAGATTCACAGGGGCCGGGGATCAGCCCCAGCATTTT TRBV15 . TRBD1 TRBJ1-5
CASSLHRVEQFF TGTGCCAGCAGCCTACACAGGGTGGAGCAGTTCTTC TRBV11-1 . . TRBJ2-1
CASSTRGKDPPGELFF TGTGCCAGCAGTACCAGGGGAAAGGACCCCCCCGGGGAGCTGTTTTTT TRBV28 . . TRBJ2-2
CASSGGTSGSKGGEQFF TGTGCCAGCAGCGGAGGGACTAGCGGGAGTAAAGGCGGTGAGCAGTTCTTC TRBV5-4 . TRBD2 TRBJ2-1